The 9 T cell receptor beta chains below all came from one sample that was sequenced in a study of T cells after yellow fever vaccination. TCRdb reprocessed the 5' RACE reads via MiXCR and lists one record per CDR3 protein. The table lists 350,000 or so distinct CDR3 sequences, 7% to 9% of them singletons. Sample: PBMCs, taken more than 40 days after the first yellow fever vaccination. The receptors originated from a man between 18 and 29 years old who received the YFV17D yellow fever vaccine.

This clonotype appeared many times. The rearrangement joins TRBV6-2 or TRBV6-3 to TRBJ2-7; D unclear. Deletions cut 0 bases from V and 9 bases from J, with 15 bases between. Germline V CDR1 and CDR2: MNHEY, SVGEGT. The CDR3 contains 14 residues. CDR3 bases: TGTGCCAGCAGTTACTCGGATGGGCAACCCGTGCAGTACTTC. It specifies CASSYSDGQPVQYF.

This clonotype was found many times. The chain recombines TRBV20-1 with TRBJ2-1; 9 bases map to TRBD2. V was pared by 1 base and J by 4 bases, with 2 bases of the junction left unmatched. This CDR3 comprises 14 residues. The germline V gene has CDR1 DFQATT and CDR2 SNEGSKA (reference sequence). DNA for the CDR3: TGCAGTGCTAGAGCTCTAGCGGGGTACAATGAGCAGTTCTTC. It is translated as CSARALAGYNEQFF.

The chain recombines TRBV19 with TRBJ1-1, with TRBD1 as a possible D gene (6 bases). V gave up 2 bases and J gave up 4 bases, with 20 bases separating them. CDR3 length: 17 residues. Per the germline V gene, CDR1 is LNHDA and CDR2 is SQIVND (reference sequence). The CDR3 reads CASSINPGHPPGTEAFF. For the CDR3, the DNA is TGTGCCAGTAGTATAAATCCGGGACACCCCCCGGGCACTGAAGCTTTCTTT.

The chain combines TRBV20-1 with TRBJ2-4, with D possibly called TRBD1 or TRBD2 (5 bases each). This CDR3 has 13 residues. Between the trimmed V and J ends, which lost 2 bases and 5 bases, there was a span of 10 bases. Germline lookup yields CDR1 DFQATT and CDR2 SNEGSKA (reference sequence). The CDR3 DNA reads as TGCAGTGCTAGATTGGTGGGGGAAAACATTCAGTACTTC. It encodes CSARLVGENIQYF.

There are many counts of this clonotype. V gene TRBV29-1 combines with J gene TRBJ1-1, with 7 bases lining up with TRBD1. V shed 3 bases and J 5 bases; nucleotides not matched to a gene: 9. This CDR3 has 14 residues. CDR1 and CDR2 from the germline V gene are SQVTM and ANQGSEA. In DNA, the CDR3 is TGCAGCGTTGATCGAGGGGGCATGGGAACTGAAGCTTTCTTT. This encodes CSVDRGGMGTEAFF.

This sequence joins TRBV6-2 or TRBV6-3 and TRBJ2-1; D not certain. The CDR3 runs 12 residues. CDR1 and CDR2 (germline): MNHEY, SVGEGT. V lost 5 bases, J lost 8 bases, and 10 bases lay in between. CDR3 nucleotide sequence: TGTGCCAGCAGTGGCACTATGGATGAGCAGTTCTTC. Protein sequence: CASSGTMDEQFF.

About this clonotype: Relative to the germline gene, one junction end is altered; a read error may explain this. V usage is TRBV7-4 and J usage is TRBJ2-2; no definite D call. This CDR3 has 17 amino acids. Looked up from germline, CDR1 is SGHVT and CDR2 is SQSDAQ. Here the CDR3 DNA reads TGTGCCAGCAGTCTACCCACTACGATGGAGAACAACGGGGAGCTGTTTTTT. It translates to CASSLPTTMENNGELFF.

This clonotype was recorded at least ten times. The CDR3 loop reads CASSSLGQAKGYTF. DNA of the CDR3: TGTGCCAGCAGTTCCCTGGGACAGGCGAAAGGCTACACCTTC. The genes are TRBV12-3 or TRBV12-4 and TRBJ1-2, with 8 bases that match TRBD1. The CDR3 runs to 14 residues. V dropped 4 bases and J dropped 8; count of bases not matched to a gene: 9.

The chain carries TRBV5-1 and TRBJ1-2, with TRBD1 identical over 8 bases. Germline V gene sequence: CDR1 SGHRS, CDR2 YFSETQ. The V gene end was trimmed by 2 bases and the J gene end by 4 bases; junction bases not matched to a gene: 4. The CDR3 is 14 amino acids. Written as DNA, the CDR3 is TGCGCCAGCAGCTTTGGACAGGGTAGCTATGGCTACACCTTC. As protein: CASSFGQGSYGYTF.